This TCR beta chain was obtained from a study of shared clonotypes between healthy human individuals. After removal of 7 bases from V and 6 bases from J, the junction contained 11 bases not matched to a gene. Looked up from germline, CDR1 is SQVTM and CDR2 is ANQGSEA. This CDR3 has 14 residues. HIV-negative, healthy adults without recent acute infections or vaccinations were the donors. Assay: immunoSEQ multiplex PCR; the TCRdb copy retains only in-frame clones and omits some. The sample has under 850,000 clones, about two thirds seen once. Sequencing used memory CD4+ T cells sorted from blood. Subset meaning: CD45RA-negative fraction. The rearrangement links TRBV29-1 to TRBJ2-2, with 7 bases matching TRBD1. The receptor's source is a woman aged 25 to 39 in good health. The CDR3 region has the DNA TGCAGCGCGACAAACAGGGGTAGAGCCGGGGAGCTGTTTTTT. Amino acids: CSATNRGRAGELFF.